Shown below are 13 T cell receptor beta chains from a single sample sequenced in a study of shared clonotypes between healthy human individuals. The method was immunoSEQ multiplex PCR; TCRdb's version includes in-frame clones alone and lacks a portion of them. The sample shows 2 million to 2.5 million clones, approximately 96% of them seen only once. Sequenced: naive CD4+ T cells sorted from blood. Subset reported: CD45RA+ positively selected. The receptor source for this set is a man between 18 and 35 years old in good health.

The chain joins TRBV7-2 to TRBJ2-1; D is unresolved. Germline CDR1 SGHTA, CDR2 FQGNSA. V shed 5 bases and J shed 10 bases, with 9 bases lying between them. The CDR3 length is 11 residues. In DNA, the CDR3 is TGTGCCAGCAGCCCTCGGGCGGAGCAGTTCTTC. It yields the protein CASSPRAEQFF.

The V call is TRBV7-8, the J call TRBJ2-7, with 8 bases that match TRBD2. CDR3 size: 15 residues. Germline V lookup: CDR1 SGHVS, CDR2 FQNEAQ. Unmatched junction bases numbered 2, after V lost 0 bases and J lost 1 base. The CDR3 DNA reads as TGTGCCAGCAGCTTAGCAGCGGGGGTTTCCTACGAGCAGTACTTC. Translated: CASSLAAGVSYEQYF.

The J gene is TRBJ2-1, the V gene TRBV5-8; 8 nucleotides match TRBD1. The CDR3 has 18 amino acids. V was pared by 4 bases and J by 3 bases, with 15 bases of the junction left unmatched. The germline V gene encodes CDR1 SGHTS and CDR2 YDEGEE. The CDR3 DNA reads TGTGCCAGCAGCCGGCGTACCATCTCCGGGACAGGCTACAATGAGCAGTTCTTC. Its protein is CASSRRTISGTGYNEQFF.

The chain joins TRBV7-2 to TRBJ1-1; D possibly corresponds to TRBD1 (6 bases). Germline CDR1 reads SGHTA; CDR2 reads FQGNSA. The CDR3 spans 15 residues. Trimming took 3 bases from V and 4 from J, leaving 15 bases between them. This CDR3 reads CASSFGIRGGTEAFF. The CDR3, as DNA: TGTGCCAGCAGCTTTGGGATCAGAGGGGGCACTGAAGCTTTCTTT. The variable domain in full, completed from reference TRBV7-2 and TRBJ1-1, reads GAGVSQSPSNKVTEKGKDVELRCDPISGHTALYWYRQSLGQGLEFLIYFQGNSAPDKSGLPSDRFSAERTGGSVSTLTIQRTQQEDSAVYLCASSFGIRGGTEAFFGQGTRLTVV.

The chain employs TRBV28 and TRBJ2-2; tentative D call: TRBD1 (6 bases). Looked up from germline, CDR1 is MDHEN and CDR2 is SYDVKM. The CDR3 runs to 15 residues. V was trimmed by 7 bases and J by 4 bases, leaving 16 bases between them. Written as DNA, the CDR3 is TGTGCCAGCACCTTGAGTCCAGGGGCCACCGGGGAGCTGTTTTTT. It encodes CASTLSPGATGELFF. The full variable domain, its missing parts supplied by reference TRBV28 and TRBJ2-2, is DVKVTQSSRYLVKRTGEKVFLECVQDMDHENMFWYRQDPGLGLRLIYFSYDVKMKEKGDIPEGYSVSREKKERFSLILESASTNQTSMYLCASTLSPGATGELFFGEGSRLTVL.

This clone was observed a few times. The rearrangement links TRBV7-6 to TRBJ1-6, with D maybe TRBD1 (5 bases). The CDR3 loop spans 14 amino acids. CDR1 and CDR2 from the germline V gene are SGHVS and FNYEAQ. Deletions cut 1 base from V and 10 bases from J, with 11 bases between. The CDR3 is CASSLGGWDSPLHF. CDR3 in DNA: TGTGCCAGCAGCTTAGGAGGGTGGGACTCACCCCTCCACTTT.

The CDR3 loop is CASSLPTTGPNTGELFF. CDR3 coding DNA: TGCGCCAGCAGCTTACCTACGACGGGACCGAACACCGGGGAGCTGTTTTTT. The chain is built from TRBV5-1 and TRBJ2-2; D possibly uses TRBD1 or TRBD2 (5 bases each). The CDR3 spans 17 residues. Per germline, CDR1 SGHRS and CDR2 YFSETQ. The V end was cut by 2 bases, the J end by 0 bases, with 14 bases between.

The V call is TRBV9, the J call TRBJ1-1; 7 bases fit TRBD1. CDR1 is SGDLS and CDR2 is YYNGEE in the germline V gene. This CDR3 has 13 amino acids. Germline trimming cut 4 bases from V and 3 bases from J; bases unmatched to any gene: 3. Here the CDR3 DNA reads TGTGCCAGCAGCCGACAGGGCCACACTGAAGCTTTCTTT. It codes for CASSRQGHTEAFF.

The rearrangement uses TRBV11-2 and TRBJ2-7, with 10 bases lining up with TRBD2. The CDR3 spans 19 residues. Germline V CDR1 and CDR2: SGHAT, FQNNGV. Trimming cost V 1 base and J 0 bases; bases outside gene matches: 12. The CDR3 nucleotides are TGTGCCAGCAGCTTAGGGTTGCGGCTAGCGGGGGATAGCTCCTACGAGCAGTACTTC. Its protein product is CASSLGLRLAGDSSYEQYF.

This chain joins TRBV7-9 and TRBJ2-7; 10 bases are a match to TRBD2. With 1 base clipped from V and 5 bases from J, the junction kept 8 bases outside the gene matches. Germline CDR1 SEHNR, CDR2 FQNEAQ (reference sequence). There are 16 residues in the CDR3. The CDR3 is CASSLVSAGGPNEQYF. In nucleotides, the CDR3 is TGTGCCAGCAGCTTAGTCTCAGCGGGAGGGCCCAACGAGCAGTACTTC.

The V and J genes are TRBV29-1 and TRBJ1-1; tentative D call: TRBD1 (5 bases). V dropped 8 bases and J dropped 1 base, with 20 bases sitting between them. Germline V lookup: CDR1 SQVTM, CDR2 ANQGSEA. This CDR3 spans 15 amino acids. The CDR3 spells CSTGATGTPNTEAFF. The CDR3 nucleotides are TGCAGCACTGGGGCCACCGGGACGCCGAACACTGAAGCTTTCTTT.

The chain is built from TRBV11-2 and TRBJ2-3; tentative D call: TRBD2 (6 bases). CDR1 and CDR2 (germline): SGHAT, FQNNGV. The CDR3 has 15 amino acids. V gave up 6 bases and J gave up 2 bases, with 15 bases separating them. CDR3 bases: TGTGCCAGCAGTTCCCTGGCGGGGCCCACAGATACGCAGTATTTT. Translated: CASSSLAGPTDTQYF.

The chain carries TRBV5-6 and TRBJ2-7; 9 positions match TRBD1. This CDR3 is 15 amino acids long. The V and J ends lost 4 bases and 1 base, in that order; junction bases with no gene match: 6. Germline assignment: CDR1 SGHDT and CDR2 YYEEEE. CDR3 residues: CASSLPGTGSYEQYF. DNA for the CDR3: TGTGCCAGCAGCCTCCCCGGGACAGGGTCCTACGAGCAGTACTTC.